This T cell receptor beta chain was sequenced during a study of blood T cells in healthy people across ages. Overall study findings and caveats: Donor CMV status was unknown, possibly confounding expanded clonotype changes.

Primed by a sample-barcoded 5' primer and a J-beta primer mix, a second PCR proceeded for about 7 to 11 cycles. All cDNA molecules were each tagged by a template-switch adaptor with 12 random nucleotides. TCRdb re-derived calls from the 5' RACE reads in MiXCR, one entry per CDR3 protein. The table lists about 1.8 million distinct CDR3 sequences, around 48% of them singletons, with around 2.1% in the top ten. Trimming removed 2 bases from V and 2 bases from J, with 5 bases in between. Germline CDR1 is LGHNA and CDR2 is YSLEER. CDR3 size: 13 residues. Every participating donor contributed about 10 milliliters of peripheral blood through a draw. This clonotype occurred a few times. Its target is not known.

The specimen was blood. The receptor was isolated from a woman aged 40-49 years in good health. V is TRBV4-3 and J is TRBJ2-3, with D hard to call. The CDR3 loop is CASSQLITDTQYF. The DNA for the CDR3 is TGCGCCAGCAGCCAACTCATCACAGATACGCAGTATTTT.